Each of the 29 T cell receptor beta chains below was sequenced from the same sample in a study of monozygotic twins with inflammatory bowel disease. TCRdb reprocessed the 5' RACE reads; each CDR3 protein has one entry and no DNA is given. The sample yields about 110,000 distinct CDR3 sequences, of which the top ten take up 9.5% to 15%. The sample consisted of blood. All receptors derive from a human donor with ulcerative colitis or Crohn's disease, or a healthy co-twin of an affected twin (not recorded which).

This chain joins TRBV7-6 and TRBJ2-7; the D call from TCRdb, TRBD1, cannot be confirmed without DNA. There are 17 residues in the CDR3. In germline, CDR1 is SGHVS, CDR2 FNYEAQ. CDR3 region: CASSLERSGVPYYEQYF.

V gene TRBV27 combines with J gene TRBJ2-7; the TCRdb call, TRBD2, lacks DNA for checking. Per germline, CDR1 MNHEY and CDR2 SMNVEV (reference sequence). CDR3 length: 16 residues. The CDR3 loop reads CASSRRTSGSSYEQYF.

This chain connects TRBV20-1 to TRBJ1-5; TCRdb proposes TRBD1, but this gene call is untestable without DNA. CDR1 and CDR2 (germline): DFQATT, SNEGSKA (reference sequence). The CDR3 loop spans 15 amino acids. CDR3 sequence: CSARTTGEGNQPQHF.

This chain joins TRBV20-1 and TRBJ2-7; checking the TCRdb D call of TRBD2 is not possible without DNA. Germline values: CDR1 DFQATT, CDR2 SNEGSKA (reference sequence). This CDR3 is 15 amino acids long. This chain's CDR3 is CSARDCRVEVCEQYF.

V is TRBV3-1 and J is TRBJ1-1; absent DNA, TCRdb's TRBD1 call cannot be checked. Germline assignment: CDR1 LGHDT and CDR2 YNNKEL (reference sequence). The CDR3 has 16 amino acids. The CDR3 protein is CASSQEGRKQGSEAFF.

This chain joins TRBV29-1 and TRBJ1-2; TCRdb reports TRBD1, a call that lacks DNA to check it against. This CDR3 has 14 amino acids. Germline assignment: CDR1 SQVTM and CDR2 ANQGSEA. CDR3 protein: CSVAPSREAYGYTF.

J is TRBJ2-3 and V is TRBV19; the D call from TCRdb, TRBD1, cannot be confirmed without DNA. CDR1 and CDR2 (germline): LNHDA, SQIVND (reference sequence). The CDR3 contains 14 residues. CDR3: CASSSGGARDTQYF.

The V call is TRBV6-7, the J call TRBJ1-3. TRBV6-7 is labeled an ORF, and its function is uncertain. This CDR3 is 13 amino acids long. Here the CDR3 reads CASTTPSGNTIYF.

The chain carries TRBV3-1 and TRBJ2-1; the TCRdb D gene call, TRBD1, has no DNA to confirm it. The CDR3 has 14 residues. CDR1 LGHDT and CDR2 YNNKEL come from the germline V gene (reference sequence). The chain's CDR3 is CASSQAGTGNEQFF.

This chain links TRBV20-1 with TRBJ2-5; TCRdb's D call of TRBD1 is untestable without DNA. The CDR3 is 12 residues long. Germline V gene lookup returns CDR1 DFQATT and CDR2 SNEGSKA (reference sequence). CDR3 sequence: CSANSGEETQYF.

The rearrangement links TRBV6-1 to TRBJ1-2; TCRdb indicates TRBD1, and absent DNA this call remains unverified. This CDR3 has 14 amino acids. Germline values: CDR1 MNHNS, CDR2 SASEGT. CDR3 loop: CASSESGGSYGYTF.

This chain connects TRBV5-1 to TRBJ2-1; without DNA, the TCRdb call of TRBD1 cannot be checked. This CDR3 region has 16 residues. The V gene's germline CDR1 is SGHRS and CDR2 YFSETQ. CDR3 amino acids: CASSQQAGQLYNEQFF.

The gene calls are TRBV3-1 and TRBJ1-2; the TCRdb call, TRBD1, lacks DNA for checking. The V gene's germline CDR1 is LGHDT and CDR2 YNNKEL (reference sequence). This CDR3 region has 19 residues. The CDR3 loop reads CASSPHVSRAQGAIYGYTF.

The V call is TRBV7-6, the J call TRBJ2-2; there is no DNA to check the TCRdb D call of TRBD2. The CDR3 runs 17 residues. The germline CDR1 and CDR2 sequences are SGHVS and FNYEAQ. The chain's CDR3 is CASSLLSSVRNTGELFF. The whole variable domain, remainder taken from reference TRBV7-6 and TRBJ2-2, is GAGVSQSPRYKVTKRGQDVALRCDPISGHVSLYWYRQALGQGPEFLTYFNYEAQQDKSGLPNDRFSAERPEGSISTLTIQRTEQRDSAMYRCASSLLSSVRNTGELFFGEGSRLTVL.

The chain carries TRBV20-1 and TRBJ2-4. The CDR3 extends over 13 amino acids. Germline V CDR1 and CDR2: DFQATT, SNEGSKA (reference sequence). This CDR3 is CSAAVVATNIQYF.

The rearrangement links TRBV6-1 to TRBJ2-3; TCRdb's D call of TRBD1 is untestable without DNA. CDR3 length: 17 residues. CDR1 and CDR2 from the germline V gene are MNHNS and SASEGT. CDR3 loop: CASRGQMPGQGADTQYF.

The chain links TRBV4-1 to TRBJ2-3; with no DNA, the TCRdb D assignment of TRBD1 cannot be verified. CDR1 is MGHRA and CDR2 is YSYEKL in the germline V gene. The CDR3 sequence is 16 residues long. The CDR3 loop is CASSQLGELATDTQYF.

This chain uses TRBV28 with TRBJ2-5; as DNA is missing, the TRBD1 call by TCRdb cannot be tested. This CDR3 is built from 14 residues. Per germline, CDR1 MDHEN and CDR2 SYDVKM. CDR3: CASSLWGQEETQYF.

The V gene is TRBV28, the J gene TRBJ1-2. The CDR3 covers 16 residues. Germline V gene data show CDR1 as MDHEN and CDR2 as SYDVKM. CDR3 protein: CASSAPALPSGYGYTF.

The gene calls are TRBV20-1 and TRBJ2-2; TCRdb's D gene call, TRBD1, goes unchecked for lack of DNA. CDR3 length: 14 amino acids. CDR1 and CDR2 (germline): DFQATT, SNEGSKA (reference sequence). The chain's CDR3 is CSARRGPNTGELFF.

This rearrangement joins TRBV7-2 to TRBJ2-3; no DNA is available, so the TRBD2 call from TCRdb remains unchecked. CDR1 is SGHTA and CDR2 is FQGNSA in the germline V gene. This CDR3 has 16 amino acids. The CDR3 protein is CASSFAGGPGTDTQYF.

The chain is built from TRBV20-1 and TRBJ1-3; the TCRdb D gene call, TRBD1, has no DNA to confirm it. Germline V gene sequence: CDR1 DFQATT, CDR2 SNEGSKA (reference sequence). This CDR3 is 13 amino acids long. CDR3 protein: CSAQRDSGNTIYF.

J is TRBJ2-2 and V is TRBV5-1; lacking DNA, the TRBD1 call made by TCRdb goes unchecked. CDR3 size: 16 residues. CDR1 and CDR2 (germline): SGHRS, YFSETQ. CDR3 sequence reads: CASSPLQGASTGELFF. The full variable domain, its missing parts supplied by reference TRBV5-1 and TRBJ2-2, is KAGVTQTPRYLIKTRGQQVTLSCSPISGHRSVSWYQQTPGQGLQFLFEYFSETQRNKGNFPGRFSGRQFSNSRSEMNVSTLELGDSALYLCASSPLQGASTGELFFGEGSRLTVL.

The genes are TRBV3-1 and TRBJ2-1; as DNA is missing, the TRBD2 call by TCRdb cannot be tested. Germline CDR1 reads LGHDT; CDR2 reads YNNKEL (reference sequence). This CDR3 comprises 12 residues. The CDR3 sequence: CASSQRGPAWVF.

The CDR3 spells CASSPTGPANTQYF. The J gene is TRBJ2-3, the V gene TRBV11-2; TCRdb names TRBD1, which stays unverified in the absence of DNA. The CDR3 length is 14 residues. Germline loops: CDR1 SGHAT, CDR2 FQNNGV. The full variable domain, its missing parts supplied by reference TRBV11-2 and TRBJ2-3, is EAGVAQSPRYKIIEKRQSVAFWCNPISGHATLYWYQQILGQGPKLLIQFQNNGVVDDSQLPKDRFSAERLKGVDSTLKIQPAKLEDSAVYLCASSPTGPANTQYFGPGTRLTVL.

The chain has TRBV18 and TRBJ2-2. The CDR3 extends over 15 amino acids. The germline CDR1 and CDR2 sequences are KGHSH and LQKENI. CDR3 amino acids: CASYSPRENTGELFF.

The chain employs TRBV5-1 and TRBJ2-2; lacking DNA, the TRBD2 call made by TCRdb goes unchecked. Looked up from germline, CDR1 is SGHRS and CDR2 is YFSETQ. The CDR3 has 19 residues. The CDR3 region is CASSYRLAGGAPNTGELFF.

V usage is TRBV20-1 and J usage is TRBJ2-7; TCRdb proposes TRBD1, but this gene call is untestable without DNA. The CDR3 loop spans 15 amino acids. The germline V gene encodes CDR1 DFQATT and CDR2 SNEGSKA (reference sequence). This CDR3 is CSAPTRGGPSYEQYF.

The CDR3 loop is CASSGQGFNEQFF. This chain joins TRBV5-1 and TRBJ2-1; the D call of TRBD1 rests on TCRdb alone, since no DNA is present to check it. This CDR3 has 13 residues. Germline assignment: CDR1 SGHRS and CDR2 YFSETQ.